These 19 T cell receptor beta chains originate from one sample sequenced in a study of beta chain features in type 1 diabetes. Regarding the study as a whole: Within each of all four CD4+ subsets, Type 1 diabetes patients had TCRB CDR3s that were moderately but significantly shorter.

Of the isolated RNA, all was reverse transcribed, and so the sequenced material was expressed TCRB transcripts. Profiling relied on immunoSEQ multiplex PCR, and the TCRdb table lists in-frame clones only, not all of them. Of about 160,000 clones in the sample, less than 9.5% are singletons; the top ten hold approximately 1%. Their specific antigens are unknown. The source material was central memory CD4+ T cells from blood. Receptors were obtained from a woman between 40 and 50 years old with type 1 diabetes.

J is TRBJ2-7 and V is TRBV5-6; TRBD1 matches 9 bases. V trimming: 2 bases; J trimming: 3 bases; junction bases outside the gene matches: 3. This CDR3 has 14 residues. Germline values: CDR1 SGHDT, CDR2 YYEEEE. This CDR3 reads CASSLQGAVYEQYF. The CDR3 nucleotides read TGTGCCAGCAGCTTACAGGGGGCCGTCTACGAGCAGTACTTC.

In this sample, this clone turned up a few times. The J gene is TRBJ2-1, the V gene TRBV19; 8 nucleotides agree with TRBD2. CDR3 length: 17 residues. V dropped 0 bases and J dropped 9; count of bases not matched to a gene: 13. Germline CDR1 reads LNHDA; CDR2 reads SQIVND (reference sequence). CDR3 in DNA: TGTGCCAGTAGTATAGAAAGTGTAGCGGGGCCCGGTGGTGAGCAGTTCTTC. Amino acids: CASSIESVAGPGGEQFF.

This clone showed up just a few times. This sequence joins TRBV6-5 and TRBJ2-7, with 8 positions matching TRBD2. The CDR3 has 14 amino acids. Trimming cost V 6 bases and J 7 bases; bases outside gene matches: 11. The V gene's germline CDR1 is MNHEY and CDR2 SVGAGI. CDR3 residues: CASRRGGSLGEQYF. Here the CDR3 DNA reads TGTGCCAGCAGACGCGGGGGGAGCCTGGGGGAGCAGTACTTC.

The chain has TRBV19 and TRBJ2-3; TRBD2 agrees at 7 bases. V trimming: 4 bases; J trimming: 5 bases; junction bases outside the gene matches: 3. The CDR3 extends over 13 amino acids. In germline, CDR1 is LNHDA, CDR2 SQIVND (reference sequence). CDR3 bases: TGTGCCAGTAGTACCGGGACTATAGATACGCAGTATTTT. Residues: CASSTGTIDTQYF.

The chain uses TRBV19 and TRBJ2-2; 7 bases are shared with TRBD1. V lost 4 bases to trimming and J lost 4 bases; unmatched junction nucleotides: 9. This CDR3 has 16 residues. Per the germline V gene, CDR1 is LNHDA and CDR2 is SQIVND (reference sequence). In DNA, the CDR3 is TGTGCCAGTAGTACTAGGACAGGTTCGACCACCGGGGAGCTGTTTTTT. Its translation is CASSTRTGSTTGELFF.

The rearrangement joins TRBV19 to TRBJ2-6; 12 bases align to TRBD2. J lost 3 bases, V lost 7 bases, and 4 bases had no gene match. This CDR3 is built from 16 residues. Germline V gene data show CDR1 as LNHDA and CDR2 as SQIVND (reference sequence). The CDR3 sequence is CASKTSGGRGANVLTF. The CDR3 region has the DNA TGTGCCAGTAAAACTAGCGGGGGGCGTGGGGCCAACGTCCTGACTTTC. The full variable domain, rest sourced from reference TRBV19 and TRBJ2-6, is DGGITQSPKYLFRKEGQNVTLSCEQNLNHDAMYWYRQDPGQGLRLIYYSQIVNDFQKGDIAEGYSVSREKKESFPLTVTSAQKNPTAFYLCASKTSGGRGANVLTFGAGSRLTVL.

The V call is TRBV7-2, the J call TRBJ2-5; D is possibly TRBD2 (5 bases). V was clipped by 8 bases and J by 4 bases, with 14 bases between them. In germline, CDR1 is SGHTA, CDR2 FQGNSA. This CDR3 has 13 amino acids. The CDR3 DNA reads as TGTGCCAGCTCTGGAGGTAGGGCAGAGACCCAGTACTTC. As protein: CASSGGRAETQYF.

This rearrangement joins TRBV29-1 to TRBJ1-2; 10 nucleotides line up with TRBD1. The CDR3 loop spans 14 amino acids. V lost 6 bases to trimming and J lost 2 bases; unmatched junction nucleotides: 6. Germline V gene sequence: CDR1 SQVTM, CDR2 ANQGSEA. The DNA for the CDR3 is TGCAGCGTAGCCGGGACAGGGGACAACTATGGCTACACCTTC. Amino acid sequence: CSVAGTGDNYGYTF.

The genes are TRBV4-1 and TRBJ1-6; 9 bases agree with TRBD1. Per germline, CDR1 MGHRA and CDR2 YSYEKL. V trimming: 4 bases; J trimming: 10 bases; junction bases outside the gene matches: 8. The CDR3 sequence is 15 residues long. Here the CDR3 reads CASSPQDRGESPLHF. The CDR3 DNA follows: TGCGCCAGCAGCCCACAGGACAGGGGAGAATCACCCCTCCACTTT.

V usage is TRBV4-3 and J usage is TRBJ1-2; D gene uncertain. Trimming cost V 1 base and J 5 bases, with 8 bases left between them. Germline lookup yields CDR1 LGHNA and CDR2 YSLEER. The CDR3 consists of 13 residues. CDR3 nucleotides: TGCGCCAGCAGCCAAGGATCGGGGTATGGCTACACCTTC. As protein: CASSQGSGYGYTF.

The chain is built from TRBV19 and TRBJ2-1, with 9 bases matching TRBD1. CDR3 size: 13 residues. V lost 9 bases, J lost 9 bases, and 9 bases stayed unmatched. The germline CDR1 and CDR2 sequences are LNHDA and SQIVND (reference sequence). CDR3 residues: CASTGTGFGEQFF. The CDR3 region has the DNA TGTGCCAGCACCGGGACAGGGTTCGGTGAGCAGTTCTTC.

V is TRBV7-2 and J is TRBJ2-3, with a tentative D call TRBD2 (6 bases). The CDR3 has 13 residues. Germline CDR1 reads SGHTA; CDR2 reads FQGNSA. V was clipped by 4 bases and J by 8 bases, with 13 bases between them. CDR3 nucleotides: TGTGCCAGCAGCTCGGAGGGCCGAGGTACGCAGTATTTT. Encoded protein: CASSSEGRGTQYF.

The chain links TRBV28 to TRBJ1-2; D may be TRBD1 (6 bases). This CDR3 comprises 14 residues. Germline CDR1 is MDHEN and CDR2 is SYDVKM. V was trimmed by 10 bases and J by 5 bases, leaving 20 bases between them. In DNA, the CDR3 is TGTGCCACCACCGACAGGCGAAGAAGTTATGGCTACACCTTC. It is translated as CATTDRRRSYGYTF.

This clone has only a few counts. The gene calls are TRBV27 and TRBJ1-4; TRBD1 is a possible D gene (5 bases). CDR1 MNHEY and CDR2 SMNVEV come from the germline V gene (reference sequence). CDR3 length: 14 residues. V lost 6 bases, J lost 0 bases, and 8 bases lay in between. The CDR3 here is CASSGHATNEKLFF. CDR3 nucleotides: TGTGCCAGCAGCGGACATGCAACTAATGAAAAACTGTTTTTT.

This clone appeared many times. The chain recombines TRBV7-2 with TRBJ2-5; 8 bases fit TRBD2. The germline V gene encodes CDR1 SGHTA and CDR2 FQGNSA. There are 16 residues in the CDR3. The trim removed 1 base at V and 2 bases at J, leaving 6 bases unmatched. In DNA form, the CDR3 reads TGTGCCAGCAGCTTAGTGCCAGCGGGGGAACAAGAGACCCAGTACTTC. It translates to CASSLVPAGEQETQYF.

This clone was seen a handful of times. The chain couples TRBV28 to TRBJ1-5; no reliable D call. CDR3 length: 15 residues. Germline V gene sequence: CDR1 MDHEN, CDR2 SYDVKM. This CDR3 reads CAAKQSLDSNQPQHF. The CDR3 DNA follows: TGTGCGGCCAAACAGAGCCTGGATAGCAATCAGCCCCAGCATTTT.

This clone occurred once. The chain couples TRBV5-4 to TRBJ2-3; 8 bases are shared with TRBD1. Germline assignment: CDR1 SGHNT and CDR2 YYREEE (reference sequence). The CDR3 is made up of 15 amino acids. V gave up 3 bases and J gave up 5 bases; unmatched junction bases: 8. The CDR3 sequence is CASSSQGASVDTQYF. The CDR3 DNA reads as TGTGCCAGCAGCTCCCAGGGGGCGAGTGTAGATACGCAGTATTTT.

This clone was recorded a few times. The rearrangement links TRBV14 to TRBJ2-5; 7 bases map to TRBD2. V trimming: 3 bases; J trimming: 1 base; junction bases outside the gene matches: 5. The CDR3 is 15 amino acids. Germline values: CDR1 SGHDN, CDR2 FVKESK. The chain's CDR3 is CASSQNRLAQETQYF. Here the CDR3 DNA reads TGTGCCAGCAGCCAGAACCGACTAGCCCAAGAGACCCAGTACTTC.

V is TRBV18 and J is TRBJ1-5; D gene ambiguous. Trimming removed 2 bases from V and 6 bases from J, with 11 bases in between. Looked up from germline, CDR1 is KGHSH and CDR2 is LQKENI. The CDR3 runs 14 residues. The CDR3 DNA reads as TGTGCCAGCTCACCAATCTCCGGTGCTCAGCCCCAGCATTTT. Protein product: CASSPISGAQPQHF.